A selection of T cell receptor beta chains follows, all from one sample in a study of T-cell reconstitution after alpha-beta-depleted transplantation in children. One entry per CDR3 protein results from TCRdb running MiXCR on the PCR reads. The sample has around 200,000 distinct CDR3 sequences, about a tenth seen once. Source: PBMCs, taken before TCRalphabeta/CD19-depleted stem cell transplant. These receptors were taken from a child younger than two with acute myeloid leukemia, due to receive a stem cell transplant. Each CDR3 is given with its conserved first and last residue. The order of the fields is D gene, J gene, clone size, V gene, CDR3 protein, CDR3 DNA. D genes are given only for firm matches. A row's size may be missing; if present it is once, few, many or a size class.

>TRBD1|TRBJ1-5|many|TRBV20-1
CSARDGTVSNQPQHF
TGCAGTGCTAGAGACGGGACAGTTAGCAATCAGCCCCAGCATTTT
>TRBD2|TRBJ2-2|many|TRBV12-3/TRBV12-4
CASSLGGGPVIVELFF
TGTGCCAGCAGTTTAGGCGGGGGGCCGGTGATCGTGGAGCTGTTTTTT
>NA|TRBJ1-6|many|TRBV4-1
CASSPSGYSPLHF
TGCGCCAGCAGCCCCTCCGGATATTCACCCCTCCACTTT
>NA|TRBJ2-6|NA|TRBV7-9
CASNLRPGATGANVLTF
TGTGCCAGCAATCTTCGACCGGGGGCGACGGGGGCCAACGTCCTGACTTTC
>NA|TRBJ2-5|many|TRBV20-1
CSARERLSTGTQYF
TGCAGTGCTAGAGAACGACTATCAACTGGGACCCAGTACTTC
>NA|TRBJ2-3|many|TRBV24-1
CATSDFTAWTTHTQYF
TGTGCCACCAGTGATTTCACCGCTTGGACTACCCATACGCAGTATTTT
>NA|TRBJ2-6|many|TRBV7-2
CASSLGHSGANVLTF
TGCGCCAGCAGCTTGGGACACTCTGGGGCCAACGTCCTGACTTTC
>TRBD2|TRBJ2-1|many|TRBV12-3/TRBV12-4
CASSTGGYNEQFF
TGTGCCAGCAGTACGGGGGGCTACAATGAGCAGTTCTTC
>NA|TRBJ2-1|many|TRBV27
CASSLSEGLPYNEQFF
TGTGCCAGCAGTTTATCAGAGGGCCTTCCCTACAATGAGCAGTTCTTC
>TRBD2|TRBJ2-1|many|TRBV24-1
CATSDPGLAGGGSYNEQFF
TGTGCCACCAGTGATCCGGGACTAGCGGGAGGGGGATCCTACAATGAGCAGTTCTTC
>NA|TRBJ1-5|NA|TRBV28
CASSFSSGTTSKQPQHF
TGTGCCAGCAGTTTTTCGTCCGGGACAACTAGCAAACAGCCCCAACATTTT
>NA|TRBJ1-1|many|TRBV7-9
CASSPRGTMVLNTEAFF
TGTGCCAGCAGCCCGAGGGGGACAATGGTTCTGAACACTGAAGCTTTCTTT
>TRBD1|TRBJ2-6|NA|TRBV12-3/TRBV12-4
CASSRTGTGTGANVLTF
TGTGCCAGCAGCCGGACCGGGACAGGGACTGGGGCCAACGTCCTGACTTTC
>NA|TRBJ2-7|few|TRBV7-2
CASSLAASRVGEQYF
TGTGCCAGCAGCTTAGCGGCTAGCCGTGTGGGGGAGCAGTACTTC
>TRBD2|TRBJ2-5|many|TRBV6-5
CASSTGGDQYF
TGTGCCAGCAGTACGGGGGGGGACCAGTACTTC
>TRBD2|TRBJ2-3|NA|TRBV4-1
CASSQDSRLAGGDTQYF
TGCGCCAGCAGCCAAGATTCGAGACTAGCGGGAGGAGATACGCAGTATTTT
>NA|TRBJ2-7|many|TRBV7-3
CASSSFDRPYEQYF
TGTGCCAGCAGTTCATTCGACAGGCCCTACGAGCAGTACTTC
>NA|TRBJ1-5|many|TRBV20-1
CSAKRGAHGNQPQHF
TGCAGTGCCAAGCGGGGGGCGCATGGCAATCAGCCCCAGCATTTT
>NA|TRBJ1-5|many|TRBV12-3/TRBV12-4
CASSPRFQGTNQPQHF
TGTGCCAGCAGCCCAAGATTTCAGGGGACCAATCAGCCCCAGCATTTT
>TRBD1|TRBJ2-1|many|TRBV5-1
CASSPGTTGVAYNEQFF
TGCGCCAGCAGCCCCGGTACCACAGGGGTGGCCTACAATGAGCAGTTCTTC
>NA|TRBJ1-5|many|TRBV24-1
CATSDFSGGEPQHF
TGTGCCACCAGTGATTTTTCGGGGGGCGAGCCCCAGCATTTT
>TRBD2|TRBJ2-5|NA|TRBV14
CASSQDREGQETQYF
TGTGCCAGCAGCCAAGACCGGGAGGGCCAAGAGACCCAGTACTTC
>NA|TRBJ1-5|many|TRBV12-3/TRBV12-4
CASSLLDQPQHF
TGTGCCAGCAGTTTACTGGATCAGCCCCAGCATTTT
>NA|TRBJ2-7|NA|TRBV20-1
CSWGEAAGRSYEQYF
TGCAGTTGGGGCGAGGCAGCGGGCCGCTCCTACGAGCAGTACTTC
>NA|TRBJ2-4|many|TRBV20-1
CSARKMGGSIAKNIQYF
TGCAGTGCTAGGAAGATGGGCGGCTCTATAGCCAAAAACATTCAGTACTTC
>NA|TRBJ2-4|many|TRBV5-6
CASSGGIRVSDLAKNIQYF
TGTGCCAGCAGCGGAGGAATTCGAGTGTCCGATCTAGCCAAAAACATTCAGTACTTC
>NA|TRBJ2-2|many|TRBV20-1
CSAQTGNTGELFF
TGCAGTGCGCAGACAGGGAACACCGGGGAGCTGTTTTTT
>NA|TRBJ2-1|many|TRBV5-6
CASSLDSGGSYNEQFF
TGTGCCAGCAGCTTGGACTCCGGGGGCTCCTACAATGAGCAGTTCTTC
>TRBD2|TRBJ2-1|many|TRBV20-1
CSARRRLAGYNEQFF
TGCAGTGCTAGACGGCGACTAGCGGGATACAATGAGCAGTTCTTC
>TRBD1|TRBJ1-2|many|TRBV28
CASSLPSDRFSGFDYGYTF
TGTGCCAGCAGTTTACCCTCGGACAGGTTTAGTGGGTTCGACTATGGCTACACCTTC
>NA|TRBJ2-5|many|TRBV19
CASSKDRKQETQYF
TGTGCCAGTAGTAAAGACAGGAAACAAGAGACCCAGTACTTC
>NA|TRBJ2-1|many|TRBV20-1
CSARGGRGNVEQFF
TGCAGTGCTAGAGGAGGCAGGGGTAATGTCGAGCAGTTCTTC
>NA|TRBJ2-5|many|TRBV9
CASSVGLGQQETQYF
TGTGCCAGCAGCGTAGGGTTGGGCCAACAAGAGACCCAGTACTTC
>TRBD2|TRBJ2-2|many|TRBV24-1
CATSDPWGAGDTGELFF
TGTGCCACCAGTGACCCGTGGGGAGCGGGAGACACCGGGGAGCTGTTTTTT
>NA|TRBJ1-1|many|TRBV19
CASRQGTEAFF
TGTGCCAGCCGTCAGGGAACTGAAGCTTTCTTT
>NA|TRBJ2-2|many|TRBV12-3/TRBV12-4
CASSFGSLNTGELFF
TGTGCCAGCAGTTTTGGGAGTCTGAACACCGGGGAGCTGTTTTTT
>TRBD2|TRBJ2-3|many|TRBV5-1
CASSPGLEGSLDTQYF
TGCGCCAGCAGCCCTGGACTAGAGGGGTCCCTAGATACGCAGTATTTT
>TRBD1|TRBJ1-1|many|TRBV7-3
CASSLAPGGSTEAFF
TGTGCCAGCAGCTTAGCTCCAGGGGGAAGTACTGAAGCTTTCTTT
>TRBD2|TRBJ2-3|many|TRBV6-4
CASSDRLAGLGTQYF
TGTGCCAGCAGTGATCGACTAGCAGGGCTCGGTACGCAGTATTTT
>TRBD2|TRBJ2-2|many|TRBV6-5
CASSYGMVAGEMVAGELFF
TGTGCCAGCAGTTACGGAATGGTAGCGGGAGAAATGGTGGCCGGGGAGCTGTTTTTT
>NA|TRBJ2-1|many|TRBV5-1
CASSYGSSYNEQFF
TGCGCCAGCAGCTACGGTAGCTCCTACAATGAGCAGTTCTTC
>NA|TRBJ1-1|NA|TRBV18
CASSPVSRTEAFF
TGTGCCAGCTCACCAGTGTCCAGAACTGAAGCTTTCTTT